This passage covers 27 T cell receptor beta chains from one sample sequenced in a study of blood T cell repertoires in COVID-19. Profiled with immunoSEQ multiplex PCR; TCRdb holds only in-frame clones, not every one. Of 150,000 to 200,000 clones listed, roughly 84% were seen once; the top ten hold 11% to 15%. Sequenced: peripheral blood. The receptors here all came from a man between 18 and 29 years old with active or convalescent COVID-19.

The chain joins TRBV15 to TRBJ2-5; TRBD1 aligns across 8 bases. From germline, CDR1 is LNHNV and CDR2 YYDKDF (reference sequence). This CDR3 spans 13 amino acids. V dropped 4 bases and J dropped 7; count of bases not matched to a gene: 5. CDR3: CATSIRGPGTQYF. The CDR3 nucleotides read TGTGCCACCAGCATCAGGGGGCCGGGGACCCAGTACTTC.

Only a few counts were recorded for this clone. The rearrangement links TRBV19 to TRBJ1-2; 7 nucleotides agree with TRBD1. V was clipped by 7 bases and J by 0 bases; unmatched bases: 11. The CDR3 sequence is 16 residues long. Germline CDR1 reads LNHDA; CDR2 reads SQIVND (reference sequence). The CDR3: CASTEPRTGANYGYTF. The CDR3 region has the DNA TGTGCCAGTACCGAACCGAGGACAGGCGCTAACTATGGCTACACCTTC.

The chain has TRBV28 and TRBJ1-4; D is possibly TRBD1 (6 bases). The CDR3 spans 14 residues. Deletions cut 5 bases from V and 8 bases from J, with 15 bases between. The germline CDR1 and CDR2 sequences are MDHEN and SYDVKM. CDR3 protein: CASSQGGEEEKLFF. As DNA, the CDR3 is TGTGCCAGCAGTCAAGGGGGGGAGGAGGAAAAACTGTTTTTT.

The CDR3 here is CASSLGPTSKETQYF. The DNA of the CDR3 is TGCGCCAGCAGCTTGGGCCCAACTAGCAAGGAGACCCAGTACTTC. This chain connects TRBV5-1 to TRBJ2-5; tentatively, D is TRBD2 (6 bases). The CDR3 covers 15 residues. Germline V gives CDR1 SGHRS, CDR2 YFSETQ. Trimming stripped 0 bases from V and 5 bases from J, with 14 bases between.

J is TRBJ1-3 and V is TRBV11-2; D is undetermined. Per germline, CDR1 SGHAT and CDR2 FQNNGV. This CDR3 contains 12 residues. The DNA of the CDR3 is TGTGCGAGTCATAGCTCTGGAAACACCATATATTTT. Residues: CASHSSGNTIYF.

In this sample, this clone turned up once. The gene calls are TRBV19 and TRBJ2-2; perhaps TRBD2 as D (6 bases). V lost 4 bases and J lost 8, with 20 bases in between. Germline V CDR1 and CDR2: LNHDA, SQIVND (reference sequence). The CDR3 sequence is 16 residues long. CDR3 coding DNA: TGTGCCAGTAGTACCATAGCGGAGTCAGGGAAGGGGGAGCTGTTTTTT. The encoded protein is CASSTIAESGKGELFF.

The gene calls are TRBV18 and TRBJ1-3, with D hard to call. Trimming stripped 3 bases from V and 0 bases from J, with 15 bases between. CDR1 and CDR2 from the germline V gene are KGHSH and LQKENI. CDR3 length: 17 residues. The CDR3 sequence: CASSPRAPTSSGNTIYF. DNA of the CDR3: TGTGCCAGCTCACCCCGGGCCCCAACTAGCTCTGGAAACACCATATATTTT.

This clone was seen many times. This sample also contains other DNA sequences that code for the same CDR3. The chain employs TRBV4-2 and TRBJ2-5; TRBD1 is a possible D gene (6 bases). The CDR3 has 15 amino acids. V gave up 0 bases and J gave up 1 base, with 9 bases separating them. Germline V gene data show CDR1 as LGHNA and CDR2 as YNFKEQ. The DNA of the CDR3 is TGTGCCAGCAGCCAAGACAGGGGCGGCCAAGAGACCCAGTACTTC. Translating gives CASSQDRGGQETQYF.

This clone is a singleton in its sample. The chain recombines TRBV18 with TRBJ2-3; D ambiguous. Germline V CDR1 and CDR2: KGHSH, LQKENI. The CDR3 runs 12 residues. V gave up 6 bases and J gave up 0 bases, with 4 bases separating them. The CDR3 region has the DNA TGTGCCAGCTCCCCTAGCACAGATACGCAGTATTTT. Translated: CASSPSTDTQYF.

This chain joins TRBV14 and TRBJ2-3; 11 nucleotides match TRBD2. The CDR3 loop spans 17 amino acids. The V gene end was trimmed by 2 bases and the J gene end by 1 base; junction bases not matched to a gene: 5. Germline lookup yields CDR1 SGHDN and CDR2 FVKESK. Here the CDR3 DNA reads TGTGCCAGCAGCCAATCCGGGACTAGCGGCCGCACAGATACGCAGTATTTT. It is translated as CASSQSGTSGRTDTQYF.

In its sample, this clone was seen a few times. The J gene is TRBJ1-4, the V gene TRBV19; D unclear. Trimming took 2 bases from V and 3 from J, leaving 10 bases between them. The CDR3 has 15 residues. Germline CDR1 LNHDA, CDR2 SQIVND (reference sequence). The CDR3 reads CASSIQRTANEKLFF. CDR3 DNA: TGTGCCAGTAGTATACAGCGAACGGCTAATGAAAAACTGTTTTTT.

The chain couples TRBV7-8 to TRBJ2-7; no definite D call. Between the trimmed V and J ends, which lost 4 bases and 4 bases, there was a span of 8 bases. CDR3 length: 12 residues. The germline gives CDR1 SGHVS, CDR2 FQNEAQ. This CDR3 reads CASSSNTYEQYF. Written as DNA, the CDR3 is TGTGCCAGCAGCTCGAACACGTACGAGCAGTACTTC. The full variable domain, with the rest looked up from reference TRBV7-8 and TRBJ2-7, is GAGVSQSPRYKVAKRGQDVALRCDPISGHVSLFWYQQALGQGPEFLTYFQNEAQLDKSGLPSDRFFAERPEGSVSTLKIQRTQQEDSAVYLCASSSNTYEQYFGPGTRLTVT.

This clone was seen just once. The chain couples TRBV6-5 to TRBJ1-2, with 8 bases that match TRBD1. The CDR3 totals 12 residues. Germline V gives CDR1 MNHEY, CDR2 SVGAGI. Germline trimming cut 6 bases from V and 6 bases from J; bases unmatched to any gene: 3. The CDR3 here is CASSPTGDGYTF. In nucleotides, the CDR3 is TGTGCCAGCAGCCCGACAGGGGATGGCTACACCTTC.

This chain links TRBV7-6 with TRBJ2-7, with D perhaps matching TRBD2 (6 bases). Trimming stripped 5 bases from V and 4 bases from J, with 18 bases between. Germline CDR1 and CDR2: SGHVS and FNYEAQ. The CDR3 spans 15 residues. Here the CDR3 reads CASSPSSAGGYEQYF. CDR3 DNA: TGTGCCAGCAGCCCGTCTAGCGCCGGAGGGTACGAGCAGTACTTC.

This clone has a single count. The rearrangement uses TRBV9 and TRBJ2-3; 10 nucleotides match TRBD2. Germline values: CDR1 SGDLS, CDR2 YYNGEE. The CDR3 length is 17 residues. Unmatched junction bases numbered 6, after V lost 0 bases and J lost 2 bases. The CDR3 DNA is TGTGCCAGCAGCGTAGCCGGTCTAGCGGGAGACACAGATACGCAGTATTTT. Protein sequence: CASSVAGLAGDTDTQYF.

The V call is TRBV5-1, the J call TRBJ1-1; D possibly corresponds to TRBD1 (5 bases). The CDR3 spans 14 residues. Per germline, CDR1 SGHRS and CDR2 YFSETQ. Trimming left V 4 bases short and J 1 base short, with 11 bases between. In DNA form, the CDR3 reads TGCGCCAGCAGCGTATACGGACAGAACACTGAAGCTTTCTTT. This encodes CASSVYGQNTEAFF.

The rearrangement joins TRBV10-3 to TRBJ2-3, with TRBD1 matching 7 bases. Losses at the gene ends were 0 bases for V and 4 bases for J; bases not matched to a gene: 10. Per the germline V gene, CDR1 is ENHRY and CDR2 is SYGVKD. There are 17 residues in the CDR3. The CDR3 sequence: CAISESMKRGLSDTQYF. CDR3 DNA: TGTGCCATCAGTGAGTCGATGAAAAGGGGGCTATCAGATACGCAGTATTTT.

This clone was counted between two and nine times. V is TRBV19 and J is TRBJ2-7, with 7 nucleotides matching TRBD2. The CDR3 has 12 amino acids. After removal of 5 bases from V and 9 bases from J, the junction contained 7 bases not matched to a gene. CDR1 is LNHDA, CDR2 SQIVND, per germline (reference sequence). The CDR3 region is CASSGLDGGQYF. CDR3 sequence (DNA): TGTGCCAGTAGTGGACTAGATGGGGGGCAGTACTTC.

The rearrangement joins TRBV27 to TRBJ2-6; possibly TRBD1 for D (6 bases). The V and J ends lost 5 bases and 4 bases respectively, with 12 bases between them. Germline lookup yields CDR1 MNHEY and CDR2 SMNVEV (reference sequence). The CDR3 sequence is 15 residues long. CDR3 protein: CASSDTGSGANVLTF. For the CDR3, the DNA is TGTGCCAGCAGTGATACAGGGTCCGGGGCCAACGTCCTGACTTTC.

The rearrangement uses TRBV7-2 and TRBJ2-1, with TRBD2 identical over 8 bases. The germline CDR1 and CDR2 sequences are SGHTA and FQGNSA. The CDR3 spans 16 residues. V was clipped by 2 bases and J by 1 base; unmatched bases: 4. CDR3 nucleotide sequence: TGTGCCAGCAGCTTATCGGCTAGCGGGTCCTACAATGAGCAGTTCTTC. Its translation is CASSLSASGSYNEQFF.

This rearrangement joins TRBV15 to TRBJ1-4, with a tentative D call TRBD1 (6 bases). The CDR3 consists of 13 residues. Looked up from germline, CDR1 is LNHNV and CDR2 is YYDKDF (reference sequence). Deletions cut 8 bases from V and 4 bases from J, with 11 bases between. For the CDR3, the DNA is TGTGCCACCTCTGACAGGAATAATGAAAAACTGTTTTTT. This gives the protein CATSDRNNEKLFF. The whole variable domain, remainder taken from reference TRBV15 and TRBJ1-4, is DAMVIQNPRYQVTQFGKPVTLSCSQTLNHNVMYWYQQKSSQAPKLLFHYYDKDFNNEADTPDNFQSRRPNTSFCFLDIRSPGLGDTAMYLCATSDRNNEKLFFGSGTQLSVL.

J is TRBJ2-3 and V is TRBV25-1; possible D gene TRBD1, 6 bases. CDR1 is MGHDK and CDR2 is SYGVNS in the germline V gene. The V gene lost 1 base and the J gene lost 5 bases, with 13 bases spanning the gap. The CDR3 totals 15 residues. The CDR3 region has the DNA TGTGCCAGCAGTGAATCAGGGGCAGGTAGAGATACGCAGTATTTT. It yields the protein CASSESGAGRDTQYF. The entire variable domain, with the rest obtained from reference TRBV25-1 and TRBJ2-3, is as follows: EADIYQTPRYLVIGTGKKITLECSQTMGHDKMYWYQQDPGMELHLIHYSYGVNSTEKGDLSSESTVSRIRTEHFPLTLESARPSHTSQYLCASSESGAGRDTQYFGPGTRLTVL.

This clone was detected once. The J gene is TRBJ1-2, the V gene TRBV5-1, with D tentatively TRBD1 (5 bases). Trimming stripped 0 bases from V and 3 bases from J, with 12 bases between. The CDR3 contains 15 residues. Germline lookup yields CDR1 SGHRS and CDR2 YFSETQ. The CDR3, as DNA: TGCGCCAGCAGCTTGGGATGGGAAGGGGACTATGGCTACACCTTC. This sequence encodes CASSLGWEGDYGYTF.

The gene calls are TRBV3-1 (or the pseudogene TRBV3-2) and TRBJ2-5; maybe TRBD2 (5 bases). Germline V gene sequence: CDR1 LGHDT, CDR2 YNNKEL (reference sequence). This CDR3 is 17 amino acids long. The V end was cut by 0 bases, the J end by 4 bases, with 18 bases between. The CDR3 sequence: CASSQDSFRVGRETQYF. The CDR3 DNA reads as TGTGCCAGCAGCCAAGATAGTTTTAGGGTTGGGAGAGAGACCCAGTACTTC.

CDR3 sequence reads: CASSVAGGGTYNEQFF. In DNA form, the CDR3 reads TGTGCCAGCAGCGTAGCTGGGGGAGGGACCTACAATGAGCAGTTCTTC. This chain uses TRBV9 with TRBJ2-1, with 7 bases fitting TRBD2. The CDR3 runs to 16 residues. J gave up 2 bases and V 0 bases, and 5 bases lay outside the gene matches. CDR1 SGDLS and CDR2 YYNGEE come from the germline V gene.

The CDR3 sequence: CASSFRDRGDTQYF. DNA for the CDR3: TGTGCCAGCAGCTTTCGGGACAGGGGAGATACGCAGTATTTT. The V gene is TRBV11-2, the J gene TRBJ2-3, with 10 bases identical to TRBD1. J was trimmed by 5 bases and V by 3 bases; bases with no gene match: 2. Germline V gene lookup returns CDR1 SGHAT and CDR2 FQNNGV. The CDR3 is 14 residues long.

The V call is TRBV7-3, the J call TRBJ1-5; D remains unclear. This CDR3 has 13 residues. Trimming took 2 bases from V and 5 from J, leaving 7 bases between them. CDR1 is SGHTA, CDR2 FQGTGA, per germline. In DNA, the CDR3 is TGTGCCAGCAGCTTAGAGTACGATCAGCCCCAGCATTTT. It translates to CASSLEYDQPQHF.